The rows below give T cell receptor beta chains drawn from one sample of a study of blood T cell repertoires in COVID-19. Assay: immunoSEQ multiplex PCR; the TCRdb copy retains only in-frame clones and omits some. Altogether fewer than 500,000 clones are present, 70% to 90% being singletons, with the ten largest covering about 0.91%. Sequencing was carried out using peripheral blood. All receptors come from a man aged 18-30 years with COVID-19, enrolled during active disease. The CDR3 runs from the conserved cysteine through the conserved F or W.

V	J	CDR3
TRBV7-9	TRBJ1-1	CASIPDTNTEAFF
TRBV2	TRBJ1-5	CASSEAGGNQPQHF
TRBV27	TRBJ1-6	CASSSLRQGAGNSPLHF
TRBV5-1	TRBJ2-3	CASSFGLAGAADTQYF
TRBV24-1	TRBJ2-1	CATSDAAGSYNEQFF
TRBV4-1	TRBJ1-6	CASSQTHTNSYNSPLHF
TRBV9	TRBJ1-1	CASSPPPQGGTEAFF
TRBV11-2	TRBJ2-5	CASSWTGGVEETQYF
TRBV16	TRBJ2-3	CASSQSGYQDRLDTQYF
TRBV25-1	TRBJ1-6	CASSVRGKEDSPLHF
TRBV3-1/TRBV3-2	TRBJ2-1	CASSQDGSSYNEQFF
TRBV6-5	TRBJ1-6	CASSGLSNSPLHF
TRBV6-5	TRBJ1-2	CASSYLRQGNYGYTF
TRBV24-1	TRBJ1-4	CATSEGQGKEKLFF
TRBV6-4	TRBJ2-1	CASSEFKGRGTEQFF
TRBV11-3	TRBJ1-3	CASRGQAGNTIYF
TRBV30	TRBJ2-1	CAWTGYNEQFF
TRBV5-1	TRBJ1-1	CASRNRGDTEAFF
TRBV24-1	TRBJ2-5	CATSEGGDREETQYF
TRBV11-2	TRBJ2-1	CASSLGGSGGSYNEQFF
TRBV10-1	TRBJ1-4	CASNDRINEKLFF
TRBV24-1	TRBJ1-1	CATSDFIQGRTEAFF
TRBV5-1	TRBJ2-3	CASSSGQGASTDTQYF
TRBV10-3	TRBJ2-3	CASGGGDTQYF
TRBV7-6	TRBJ2-5	CASSEGTGSRKTQYF
TRBV9	TRBJ1-1	CASRAPENTEAFF
TRBV20-1	TRBJ2-3	CSASSGAGATDTQYF
TRBV11-2	TRBJ2-3	CASSLRGGPTDTQYF
TRBV7-2	TRBJ1-1	CASSLARNTEAFF
TRBV11-2	TRBJ2-7	CASSSDITSYEQYF
TRBV24-1	TRBJ2-2	CATTGQGKTGELFF
TRBV5-1	TRBJ2-7	CASSLGPDSSYEQYF
TRBV2	TRBJ1-6	CASKSERDNSPLHF
TRBV2	TRBJ1-2	CASGALYGYTF
TRBV7-9	TRBJ1-5	CASSEGQSNQPQHF
TRBV29-1	TRBJ2-7	CSTRTGSYEQYF
TRBV5-1	TRBJ2-1	CASSQRLAGGSYEQFF
TRBV7-3	TRBJ2-1	CASSRTSGSDEQFF
TRBV28	TRBJ2-7	CASSYFRGYEQYF
TRBV7-2	TRBJ2-5	CASSLTTVSGQETQYF
TRBV11-3	TRBJ2-5	CASSSDLRGTQYF
TRBV14	TRBJ2-1	CASSLQVRRTRSYNEQFF
TRBV7-2	TRBJ2-5	CASSLGYLAGLRETQYF
TRBV5-1	TRBJ2-7	CASSLNPGGYEQYF
TRBV19	TRBJ1-3	CASTPMGVGSGNTIYF
TRBV4-1	TRBJ2-1	CASSQLPTSGGNNEQFF
TRBV6-1	TRBJ1-1	CASSEGWGVAFF
TRBV5-8	TRBJ1-5	CASSIGTDRSNQPQHF
TRBV6-5	TRBJ2-4	CASSYVGVTGNIQYF
TRBV3-1/TRBV3-2	TRBJ1-1	CASSQVPTANTEAFF
TRBV3-1/TRBV3-2	TRBJ2-3	CASSRVAGTDTQYF
TRBV25-1	TRBJ2-3	CASSTTGSDTQYF
TRBV11-2	TRBJ2-7	CASREAGRTYEQYF
TRBV6-5	TRBJ2-5	CAGPSGLGETQYF
TRBV2	TRBJ2-3	CASRQESSDTQYF
TRBV24-1	TRBJ2-4	CATSDQENIQYF
TRBV3-1/TRBV3-2	TRBJ1-4	CASSHAGQGTTNEKLFF